A selection of T cell receptor beta chains follows, all from one sample in a study of regulatory dendritic cells for organ transplantation. No cognate antigen is known for these TCRs. Assay: immunoSEQ multiplex PCR; the TCRdb copy retains only in-frame clones and omits some. The sample carries around 8,000 clones, 65% to 75% recorded once. The sequenced sample consisted of memory CD4+ T cells from blood cultured with dendritic cells. These receptors all come from a human donor in good health. Each CDR3 is given with its conserved first and last residue. D genes are given only for firm matches. Clone size is not always given. Where it is, it says once, few, many or a class for expanded clones.

J: TRBJ1-6
V: TRBV6-5
size: medium-sized
D: TRBD1
DNA: TGTGCCAGCAGTTACACAGGGGGCTCCTATAATTCACCCCTCCACTTT
CDR3: CASSYTGGSYNSPLHF

J: TRBJ2-3
V: TRBV5-1
size: few
D: .
DNA: TGCGCCAGCAGCTCGGACAGTCCACGGGATACGCAGTATTTT
CDR3: CASSSDSPRDTQYF

J: TRBJ1-5
V: TRBV2
size: .
D: TRBD1
DNA: TGTGCCAGCAGTTCGGACAGGCTGAGCAATCAGCCCCAGCATTTT
CDR3: CASSSDRLSNQPQHF

J: TRBJ1-1
V: TRBV7-6
size: once
D: .
DNA: TGTGCCAGCAGCTTAAGGCCCTCCAAGGGGACTGAAGCTTTCTTT
CDR3: CASSLRPSKGTEAFF

J: TRBJ2-1
V: TRBV7-2
size: .
D: TRBD2
DNA: TGTGCCAGCAGCTTAGCCGGGGCTAGCGGGGGAAGATACAATGAGCAGTTCTTC
CDR3: CASSLAGASGGRYNEQFF

J: TRBJ2-1
V: TRBV7-3
size: .
D: .
DNA: TGTGCCAGCAGCCTAACTGGCAGGGACAATGAGCAGTTCTTC
CDR3: CASSLTGRDNEQFF

J: TRBJ2-3
V: TRBV21-1
size: .
D: .
DNA: TGTGCCAGCAGCACATCATCAGCGGGGGGGTGCGGAGATACGCAGTATTTT
CDR3: CASSTSSAGGCGDTQYF

J: TRBJ2-1
V: TRBV29-1
size: .
D: .
DNA: TGCAGCGTTGAGGGGGGCGGGAGCGATGAGCAGTTCTTC
CDR3: CSVEGGGSDEQFF

J: TRBJ2-7
V: TRBV15
size: .
D: .
DNA: TGTGCCACCAGCAGAGATGACCTAGGTAGGGGAAAATCCTACGAGCAGTACTTC
CDR3: CATSRDDLGRGKSYEQYF

J: TRBJ1-2
V: TRBV19
size: few
D: TRBD1
DNA: TGTGCCAGTAGTCCGACAGGGGGCGCATTTGGCTACACCTTC
CDR3: CASSPTGGAFGYTF

J: TRBJ2-1
V: TRBV9
size: .
D: TRBD2
DNA: TGTGCCAGCAGCGTAGGAGCGGGGGGGCGGTCTTCCTACAATGAGCAGTTCTTC
CDR3: CASSVGAGGRSSYNEQFF

J: TRBJ1-1
V: TRBV7-8
size: .
D: .
DNA: TGTGCCAGCAGTTTACAGGGCCTGGGCACTGAAGCTTTCTTT
CDR3: CASSLQGLGTEAFF

J: TRBJ1-2
V: TRBV2
size: few
D: TRBD1
DNA: TGTGCCAGCACTGGACAGGGCCTTTCATACGGCTACACCTTC
CDR3: CASTGQGLSYGYTF

J: TRBJ1-3
V: TRBV11-2
size: .
D: TRBD1
DNA: TGTGCCAGCAGCTCCGGGACAGGGAGAGGAAACACCATATATTTT
CDR3: CASSSGTGRGNTIYF

J: TRBJ2-5
V: TRBV4-1
size: .
D: TRBD1
DNA: TGCGCCAGCAGCCAACCTCAACAGGGGCCGTACCAAGAGACCCAGTACTTC
CDR3: CASSQPQQGPYQETQYF

J: TRBJ1-3
V: TRBV5-1
size: .
D: .
DNA: TGCGCCAGCAGCCCCGGCGGCCTAAGCTCTGGAAACACCATATATTTT
CDR3: CASSPGGLSSGNTIYF

J: TRBJ2-3
V: TRBV29-1
size: .
D: TRBD2
DNA: TGCAGCGCCCCGAGGATAGCGGGGTTAACAGATACGCAGTATTTT
CDR3: CSAPRIAGLTDTQYF

J: TRBJ2-3
V: TRBV10-3
size: .
D: TRBD2
DNA: TGTGCCACACGAAGCGGGGGAGGAGGAGATACGCAGTATTTT
CDR3: CATRSGGGGDTQYF

J: TRBJ2-7
V: TRBV6-1
size: few
D: .
DNA: TGTGCCAGCAGTCCCCGGTGGGAGCAGTACTTC
CDR3: CASSPRWEQYF

J: TRBJ2-5
V: TRBV7-9
size: .
D: TRBD1
DNA: TGTGCCAGCAGCCCCGGAGACAGGGCTGCCGGAGAGACCCAGTACTTC
CDR3: CASSPGDRAAGETQYF

J: TRBJ2-3
V: TRBV6-4
size: .
D: .
DNA: TGTGCCAGCAGCTTGACAGGTAGCACAGATACGCAGTATTTT
CDR3: CASSLTGSTDTQYF

J: TRBJ2-1
V: TRBV5-4
size: .
D: TRBD2
DNA: TGTGCCAGCAGCTCGGCCGATAATAGCGGGCTAAATGAGCAGTTCTTC
CDR3: CASSSADNSGLNEQFF

J: TRBJ2-1
V: TRBV2
size: .
D: TRBD1
DNA: TGTGCCAGCAGTCGACAGAACAGGGGACCCTACAATGAGCAGTTCTTC
CDR3: CASSRQNRGPYNEQFF

J: TRBJ1-2
V: TRBV6-1
size: few
D: TRBD1
DNA: TGTGCCAGCAGGGAACTTGGACAGGCTGGTAACTATGGCTACACCTTC
CDR3: CASRELGQAGNYGYTF

J: TRBJ2-7
V: TRBV4-2
size: .
D: .
DNA: TGTGCCAGCAGCCTCGATACCCGGGGGTCAGGCTACGAGCAGTACTTC
CDR3: CASSLDTRGSGYEQYF

J: TRBJ2-1
V: TRBV6-4
size: .
D: TRBD1
DNA: TGTGCCAGCAGTACCTTCAACTTGGGACAGAGCAATAATGAGCAGTTCTTC
CDR3: CASSTFNLGQSNNEQFF

J: TRBJ1-1
V: TRBV11-1
size: .
D: .
DNA: TGTGCCAGCAGCCCATGGGAGGCGGGCACTGAAGCTTTCTTT
CDR3: CASSPWEAGTEAFF

J: TRBJ1-3
V: TRBV7-8
size: .
D: TRBD1
DNA: TGTGCCAGCAGCTGGACAGGGCGAGGGGTCATCAGAAACACCATATATTTT
CDR3: CASSWTGRGVIRNTIYF

J: TRBJ1-1
V: TRBV29-1
size: medium-sized
D: .
DNA: TGCAGCGCCCCATCGGGGGGCGTAAACACTGAAGCTTTCTTT
CDR3: CSAPSGGVNTEAFF

J: TRBJ2-1
V: TRBV9
size: .
D: TRBD2
DNA: TGTGCCAGCAGCGTAGGACCACCGGGACTAGCGGGCCCTGAGCAGTTCTTC
CDR3: CASSVGPPGLAGPEQFF

J: TRBJ2-5
V: TRBV7-9
size: .
D: .
DNA: TGTGCCAGCAGCCCGAGCTGGTCGGGGTACGAGACCCAGTACTTC
CDR3: CASSPSWSGYETQYF

J: TRBJ1-2
V: TRBV15
size: .
D: .
DNA: TGTGCCACCAGCAGACCAGGGGTGACAGGCTACACCTTC
CDR3: CATSRPGVTGYTF

J: TRBJ2-5
V: TRBV7-3
size: .
D: .
DNA: TGTGCCAGCAGCCTCAGGGAAGGGGAGACCCAGTACTTC
CDR3: CASSLREGETQYF

J: TRBJ2-3
V: TRBV9
size: .
D: .
DNA: TGTGCCAGCAGCGTAGTAGGACAGTCGCAGTATTTT
CDR3: CASSVVGQSQYF

J: TRBJ2-3
V: TRBV11-3
size: .
D: .
DNA: TGTGCCAGCAGCCAACGTTTTGGCAGGGAGGACACAGATACGCAGTATTTT
CDR3: CASSQRFGREDTDTQYF

J: TRBJ1-5
V: TRBV7-9
size: .
D: .
DNA: TGTGCCAGCAGCTTAGGGCAGGTGGGCAATCAGCCCCAGCATTTT
CDR3: CASSLGQVGNQPQHF

J: TRBJ2-2
V: TRBV10-3
size: .
D: TRBD2
DNA: TGTGCCATCAGCCCGAGGAGCGGGGGGAGTAACGGGGAGCTGTTTTTT
CDR3: CAISPRSGGSNGELFF

J: TRBJ2-7
V: TRBV9
size: .
D: .
DNA: TGTGCCAGTCGGTACGAGCAGTACTTC
CDR3: CASRYEQYF

J: TRBJ2-3
V: TRBV9
size: few
D: .
DNA: TGTGCCAGCAGCGTAGCATTCGGGGATACGCAGTATTTT
CDR3: CASSVAFGDTQYF

J: TRBJ2-5
V: TRBV5-1
size: .
D: TRBD1
DNA: TGCGCCAGCAGCTCTCTACAGGGGGCGTCAGAGACCCAGTACTTC
CDR3: CASSSLQGASETQYF